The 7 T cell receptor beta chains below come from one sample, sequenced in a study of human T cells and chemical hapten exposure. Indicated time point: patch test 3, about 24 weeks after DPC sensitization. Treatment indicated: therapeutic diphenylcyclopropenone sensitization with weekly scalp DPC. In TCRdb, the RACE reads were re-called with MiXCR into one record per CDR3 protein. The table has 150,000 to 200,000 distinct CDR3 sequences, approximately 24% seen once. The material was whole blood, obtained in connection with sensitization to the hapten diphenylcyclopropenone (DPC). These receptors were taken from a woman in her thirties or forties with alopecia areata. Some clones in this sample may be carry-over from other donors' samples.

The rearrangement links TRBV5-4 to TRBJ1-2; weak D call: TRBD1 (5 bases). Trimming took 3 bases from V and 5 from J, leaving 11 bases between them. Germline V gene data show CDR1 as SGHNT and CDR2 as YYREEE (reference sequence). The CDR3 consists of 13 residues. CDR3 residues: CASSSEGTYGYTF. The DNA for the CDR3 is TGTGCCAGCAGCTCCGAGGGGACTTATGGCTACACCTTC.

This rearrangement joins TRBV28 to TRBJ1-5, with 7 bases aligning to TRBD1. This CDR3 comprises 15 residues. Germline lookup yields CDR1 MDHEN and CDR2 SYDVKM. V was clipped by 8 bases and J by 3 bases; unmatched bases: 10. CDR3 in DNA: TGTGCCAGCCTTGCCCCGACAGGGTTCAATCAGCCCCAGCATTTT. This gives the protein CASLAPTGFNQPQHF.

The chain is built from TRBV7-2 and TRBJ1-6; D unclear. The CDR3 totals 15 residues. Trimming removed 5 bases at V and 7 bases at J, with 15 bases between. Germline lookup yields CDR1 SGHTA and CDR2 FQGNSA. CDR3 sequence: CASSIGPVGNSPLHF. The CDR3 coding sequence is TGTGCCAGCAGCATAGGCCCCGTGGGGAATTCACCCCTCCACTTT. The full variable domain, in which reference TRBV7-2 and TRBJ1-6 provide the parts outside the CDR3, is GAGVSQSPSNKVTEKGKDVELRCDPISGHTALYWYRQSLGQGLEFLIYFQGNSAPDKSGLPSDRFSAERTGGSVSTLTIQRTQQEDSAVYLCASSIGPVGNSPLHFGNGTRLTVT.

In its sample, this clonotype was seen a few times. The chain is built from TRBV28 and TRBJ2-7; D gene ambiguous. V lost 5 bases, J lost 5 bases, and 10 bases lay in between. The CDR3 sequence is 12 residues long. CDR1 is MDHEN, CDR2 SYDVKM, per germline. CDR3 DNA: TGTGCCAGCAGTGCCGACAAAGACGAGCAGTACTTC. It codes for CASSADKDEQYF.

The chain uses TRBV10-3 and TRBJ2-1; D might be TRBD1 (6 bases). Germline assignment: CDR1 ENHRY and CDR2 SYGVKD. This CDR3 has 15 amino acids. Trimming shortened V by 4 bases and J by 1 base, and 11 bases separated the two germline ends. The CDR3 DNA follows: TGTGCCATCAGTGGGCTCAGGGGTTCCTACAATGAGCAGTTCTTC. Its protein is CAISGLRGSYNEQFF.

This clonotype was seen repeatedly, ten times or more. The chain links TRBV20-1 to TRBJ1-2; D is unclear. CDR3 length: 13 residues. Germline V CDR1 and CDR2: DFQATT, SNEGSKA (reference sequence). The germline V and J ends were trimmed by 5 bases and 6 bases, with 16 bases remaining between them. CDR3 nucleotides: TGCAGTGCTGTTGGCCCGACACTCAATGGCTACACCTTC. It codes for CSAVGPTLNGYTF.

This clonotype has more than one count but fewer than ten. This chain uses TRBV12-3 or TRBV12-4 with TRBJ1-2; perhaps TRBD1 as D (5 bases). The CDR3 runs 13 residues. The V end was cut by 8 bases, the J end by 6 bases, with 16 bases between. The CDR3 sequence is CASGRQPSNGYTF. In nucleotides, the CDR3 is TGTGCCAGCGGGAGACAGCCCTCTAATGGCTACACCTTC.